The 28 T cell receptor beta chains reported below all come from one sample, sequenced in a study of T cell changes during pregnancy in multiple sclerosis. Repertoires were generated with immunoSEQ multiplex PCR, while TCRdb's copy carries only in-frame clones and drops some. Found here are about 79,000 clones, around 93% of them singletons; the top ten hold around 0.75%. The sequences come from peripheral blood, collected in the second trimester of pregnancy. The receptor source for this set is a female donor in good health, enrolled as a control in a pregnancy study.

In its sample, this clone was seen once. The chain recombines TRBV12-5 with TRBJ2-5, with TRBD2 matching 8 bases. The ends lost 0 bases at V and 1 base at J; junction bases unmatched: 4. From germline, CDR1 is LGHNT and CDR2 FRNRAP. The CDR3 length is 16 residues. CDR3 loop: CASGLVGGGLQETQYF. In nucleotides, the CDR3 is TGTGCTAGTGGTTTGGTCGGGGGGGGCCTCCAAGAGACCCAGTACTTC.

The CDR3: CASSLQGARTEAFF. CDR3 nucleotide sequence: TGTGCCAGCAGCTTACAGGGGGCGAGAACTGAAGCTTTCTTT. The genes are TRBV7-2 and TRBJ1-1, with 8 bases fitting TRBD1. Germline-derived CDR1 and CDR2 are SGHTA and FQGNSA. J gave up 5 bases and V 2 bases, and 4 bases lay outside the gene matches. The CDR3 extends over 14 amino acids.

This chain links TRBV5-1 with TRBJ1-4; 7 bases align to TRBD1. Germline assignment: CDR1 SGHRS and CDR2 YFSETQ. CDR3 length: 14 residues. After removal of 0 bases from V and 4 bases from J, the junction contained 0 bases not matched to a gene. The CDR3 spells CASSLGQGNEKLFF. The DNA for the CDR3 is TGCGCCAGCAGCTTGGGACAGGGTAATGAAAAACTGTTTTTT.

This clone has a single count. The gene calls are TRBV9 and TRBJ2-7, with TRBD2 matching 10 bases. This CDR3 comprises 15 residues. Germline V gene lookup returns CDR1 SGDLS and CDR2 YYNGEE. V lost 3 bases, J lost 6 bases, and 9 bases stayed unmatched. CDR3 loop: CASSGGGAGGPEQYF. The CDR3 bases are TGTGCCAGCAGCGGCGGGGGAGCGGGGGGGCCCGAGCAGTACTTC.

This chain's CDR3 is CASGGYNEQFF. The CDR3 region has the DNA TGTGCCAGCGGAGGCTACAATGAGCAGTTCTTC. The chain employs TRBV27 and TRBJ2-1; possible D gene TRBD2, 5 bases. Germline CDR1 is MNHEY and CDR2 is SMNVEV (reference sequence). The ends were cut back, 8 bases at V and 3 bases at J, with 5 bases in the middle. CDR3 length equals 11 residues.

The chain joins TRBV9 to TRBJ1-1; D call uncertain. V was clipped by 0 bases and J by 4 bases, with 7 bases between them. There are 13 residues in the CDR3. The germline gives CDR1 SGDLS, CDR2 YYNGEE. The CDR3 loop reads CASSVATLTEAFF. The DNA of the CDR3 is TGTGCCAGCAGCGTAGCTACCCTCACTGAAGCTTTCTTT.

The chain couples TRBV27 to TRBJ2-7, with 11 bases lining up with TRBD1. The CDR3 is made up of 14 amino acids. Losses at the gene ends were 5 bases for V and 6 bases for J; bases not matched to a gene: 6. Looked up from germline, CDR1 is MNHEY and CDR2 is SMNVEV (reference sequence). CDR3 nucleotide sequence: TGTGCCAGCAGTGCCGGGACAGGGGGTGGCGAGCAGTACTTC. Its protein product is CASSAGTGGGEQYF.

The chain links TRBV14 to TRBJ2-1, with D maybe TRBD2 (8 bases). Trimming took off 4 bases at V and 9 bases at J, with 22 bases between the two ends. The germline CDR1 and CDR2 sequences are SGHDN and FVKESK. The CDR3 sequence is 16 residues long. CDR3 in amino acids: CASSLAGTRGTSEQFF. The DNA of the CDR3 is TGTGCCAGCAGCCTAGCAGGGACCAGGGGGACTAGTGAGCAGTTCTTC.

The chain couples TRBV30 to TRBJ2-7; possible D gene TRBD2, 5 bases. Germline assignment: CDR1 GTSNPN and CDR2 SVGIG (reference sequence). V was cut by 2 bases and J by 1 base, with 12 bases left in between. This CDR3 region has 14 residues. The CDR3 nucleotides read TGTGCCTGGAGTTTGACTCCGGGGTCCTACGAGCAGTACTTC. Amino acids: CAWSLTPGSYEQYF.

V gene TRBV29-1 combines with J gene TRBJ1-4; 9 nucleotides line up with TRBD1. The CDR3 loop spans 13 amino acids. CDR1 is SQVTM, CDR2 ANQGSEA, per germline. The junction had 5 bases not matched to a gene; V was cut back by 5 bases and J by 7 bases. The CDR3 sequence: CSVRQGGREKLFF. CDR3 DNA sequence: TGCAGCGTTAGACAGGGGGGTCGTGAAAAACTGTTTTTT.

The J gene is TRBJ2-1, the V gene TRBV5-6; TRBD2 is a possible D gene (5 bases). V dropped 3 bases and J dropped 7 bases, with 11 bases sitting between them. This CDR3 region has 13 residues. Germline V CDR1 and CDR2: SGHDT, YYEEEE. CDR3: CASSWARGNEQFF. In DNA form, the CDR3 reads TGTGCCAGCAGCTGGGCAAGAGGGAATGAGCAGTTCTTC. The full variable domain, its missing parts supplied by reference TRBV5-6 and TRBJ2-1, is DAGVTQSPTHLIKTRGQQVTLRCSPKSGHDTVSWYQQALGQGPQFIFQYYEEEERQRGNFPDRFSGHQFPNYSSELNVNALLLGDSALYLCASSWARGNEQFFGPGTRLTVL.

The chain uses TRBV2 and TRBJ2-3, with D maybe TRBD1 (6 bases). V was pared by 10 bases and J by 2 bases, with 19 bases between. This CDR3 contains 15 residues. Germline CDR1 is SNHLY and CDR2 is FYNNEI. CDR3 region: CAIRQAGLYTDTQYF. The CDR3 DNA reads TGTGCCATCCGACAGGCAGGACTTTACACAGATACGCAGTATTTT.

This chain uses TRBV29-1 with TRBJ1-1; no clear D gene. Looked up from germline, CDR1 is SQVTM and CDR2 is ANQGSEA. The CDR3 is 12 residues long. V was shortened by 4 bases and J by 0 bases, with 6 bases between the two germline ends. CDR3: CSVAQVNTEAFF. The CDR3 DNA reads as TGCAGCGTTGCGCAGGTGAACACTGAAGCTTTCTTT. Together with reference TRBV29-1 and TRBJ1-1, the CDR3 gives the full variable domain: SAVISQKPSRDICQRGTSLTIQCQVDSQVTMMFWYRQQPGQSLTLIATANQGSEATYESGFVIDKFPISRPNLTFSTLTVSNMSPEDSSIYLCSVAQVNTEAFFGQGTRLTVV.

This clone was seen a handful of times. This CDR3 is CAWNLGGNTEAFF. CDR3 sequence (DNA): TGTGCCTGGAATCTAGGAGGGAACACTGAAGCTTTCTTT. The V and J genes are TRBV30 and TRBJ1-1; D ambiguous. Germline V CDR1 and CDR2: GTSNPN, SVGIG (reference sequence). V lost 4 bases, J lost 1 base, and 10 bases lay in between. The CDR3 is made up of 13 amino acids. The full variable domain, with the rest looked up from reference TRBV30 and TRBJ1-1, is SQTIHQWPATLVQPVGSPLSLECTVEGTSNPNLYWYRQAAGRGLQLLFYSVGIGQISSEVPQNLSASRPQDRQFILSSKKLLLSDSGFYLCAWNLGGNTEAFFGQGTRLTVV.

CDR3 amino acids: CASSREHATEAFF. CDR3 coding DNA: TGTGCCAGCAGCCGGGAGCACGCGACTGAAGCTTTCTTT. The chain joins TRBV7-9 to TRBJ1-1; D is unclear. In germline, CDR1 is SEHNR, CDR2 FQNEAQ (reference sequence). The V and J ends lost 5 bases and 5 bases respectively, with 12 bases between them. The length of the CDR3 is 13 residues.

Worth noting for this clone: One end of the junction is discordant with germline, which a read error may explain. The chain couples TRBV4-2 to TRBJ2-7; D perhaps matches TRBD1 (5 bases). The germline gives CDR1 LGHNA, CDR2 YNFKEQ. The CDR3 contains 12 residues. The CDR3 spells CASRQGASEQYF. The CDR3 region has the DNA TGTGCCAGCAGACAAGGGGCCTCCGAGCAGTACTTC.

The V and J genes are TRBV15 and TRBJ1-2, with a weak D call TRBD1 (5 bases). The ends were cut back, 2 bases at V and 4 bases at J, with 8 bases in the middle. The CDR3 runs to 13 residues. From germline, CDR1 is LNHNV and CDR2 YYDKDF (reference sequence). In DNA form, the CDR3 reads TGTGCCACCAGCAGACAAGACAGCTATGGCTACACCTTC. Translated: CATSRQDSYGYTF. Together with reference TRBV15 and TRBJ1-2, the CDR3 gives the full variable domain: DAMVIQNPRYQVTQFGKPVTLSCSQTLNHNVMYWYQQKSSQAPKLLFHYYDKDFNNEADTPDNFQSRRPNTSFCFLDIRSPGLGDTAMYLCATSRQDSYGYTFGSGTRLTVV.

This chain uses TRBV19 with TRBJ1-3, with 8 bases aligning to TRBD1. In germline, CDR1 is LNHDA, CDR2 SQIVND (reference sequence). There are 17 residues in the CDR3. Germline trimming cut 5 bases from V and 4 bases from J; bases unmatched to any gene: 13. CDR3 DNA: TGTGCCAGTAGTGTACGACCAGGGGGCGCAGGAGGAAACACCATATATTTT. Residues: CASSVRPGGAGGNTIYF.

The rearrangement uses TRBV7-9 and TRBJ2-3; D is perhaps TRBD2 (5 bases). The CDR3 is made up of 13 amino acids. Germline CDR1 and CDR2: SEHNR and FQNEAQ (reference sequence). Deletions cut 5 bases from V and 2 bases from J, with 8 bases between. CDR3 protein: CASSHRDTDTQYF. CDR3 DNA: TGTGCCAGCAGCCACCGGGACACAGATACGCAGTATTTT.

The chain recombines TRBV5-1 with TRBJ1-4, with a tentative D call TRBD1 (6 bases). The germline V gene has CDR1 SGHRS and CDR2 YFSETQ. V lost 0 bases and J lost 7, with 19 bases in between. This CDR3 region has 17 residues. CDR3 loop: CASSLAGDRMDGEKLFF. CDR3 bases: TGCGCCAGCAGCTTGGCGGGCGACAGGATGGACGGTGAAAAACTGTTTTTT.

The chain joins TRBV19 to TRBJ1-1, with TRBD1 identical over 7 bases. Trimming cost V 5 bases and J 1 base; bases outside gene matches: 4. The CDR3 runs 14 residues. The germline V gene encodes CDR1 LNHDA and CDR2 SQIVND (reference sequence). The CDR3 sequence is CASSDWTGNTEAFF. The CDR3 DNA is TGTGCCAGTAGTGACTGGACAGGGAACACTGAAGCTTTCTTT.

This chain joins TRBV6-5 and TRBJ1-5; 7 nucleotides match TRBD1. CDR1 is MNHEY, CDR2 SVGAGI, per germline. The V gene end was trimmed by 6 bases and the J gene end by 5 bases; junction bases not matched to a gene: 10. The CDR3 has 15 amino acids. CDR3 protein: CASSHDRDGYQPQHF. CDR3 nucleotide sequence: TGTGCCAGCAGCCACGACAGGGATGGTTATCAGCCCCAGCATTTT.

The rearrangement joins TRBV5-8 to TRBJ1-3; D gene uncertain. The CDR3 covers 17 residues. V lost 0 bases and J 4 bases, leaving 17 bases between the germline ends. Germline CDR1 is SGHTS and CDR2 is YDEGEE. The CDR3 here is CASSLVLRSGGGNTIYF. DNA of the CDR3: TGTGCCAGCAGCTTGGTGCTCCGGTCGGGAGGGGGAAACACCATATATTTT.

The rearrangement joins TRBV7-2 to TRBJ2-3; TRBD1 matches 7 bases. V shed 5 bases, J shed 0 bases, and the junction held 5 bases outside the gene matches. Per germline, CDR1 SGHTA and CDR2 FQGNSA. CDR3 length: 15 residues. The CDR3 region is CASSRPGQSTDTQYF. CDR3 DNA: TGTGCCAGCAGCCGTCCGGGACAGAGCACAGATACGCAGTATTTT.

The chain couples TRBV7-3 to TRBJ2-7; tentative D call: TRBD2 (5 bases). This CDR3 region has 13 residues. V was cut by 2 bases and J by 6 bases, with 11 bases left in between. Germline CDR1 and CDR2: SGHTA and FQGTGA. The CDR3 nucleotides read TGTGCCAGCAGCTTATCACCGGGATTCGAGCAGTACTTC. This codes for CASSLSPGFEQYF.

This sequence joins TRBV5-8 and TRBJ1-1; tentative D call: TRBD1 (5 bases). The germline V gene has CDR1 SGHTS and CDR2 YDEGEE. V dropped 0 bases and J dropped 4 bases, with 13 bases sitting between them. CDR3 length: 15 amino acids. Here the CDR3 reads CASSLAGGSSTEAFF. The CDR3 bases are TGTGCCAGCAGCTTGGCCGGGGGGTCATCCACTGAAGCTTTCTTT.

This rearrangement joins TRBV5-4 to TRBJ2-5; TRBD2 matches at 14 bases. The V gene's germline CDR1 is SGHNT and CDR2 YYREEE (reference sequence). With 4 bases clipped from V and 2 bases from J, the junction kept 10 bases outside the gene matches. CDR3 size: 18 residues. The CDR3 reads CASSRLLGTSGGQETQYF. The CDR3 DNA follows: TGTGCCAGCAGCAGACTACTTGGGACTAGCGGGGGACAAGAGACCCAGTACTTC.

This chain links TRBV5-8 with TRBJ2-7; a weak D match, TRBD1 (6 bases). V was trimmed by 2 bases and J by 2 bases, leaving 11 bases between them. This CDR3 region has 14 residues. Germline V gene lookup returns CDR1 SGHTS and CDR2 YDEGEE. Here the CDR3 DNA reads TGTGCCAGCAGCTTCCCGACAGGTCCCTACGAGCAGTACTTC. It yields the protein CASSFPTGPYEQYF.